This TCR beta chain was documented in a study of metastatic and nonmetastatic thyroid tumors. Study-level background: The study looked at repertoires side by side in blood and in tumor or nodule tissue from malignant and benign thyroid patients. Study-level findings and limits: Malignant thyroid tumors reportedly had TCR beta diversity that was significantly higher than in benign nodules, in blood and tumor.

Trimming removed 6 bases from V and 4 bases from J; junction bases left unmatched: 4. Germline lookup yields CDR1 MRHNA and CDR2 SNTAGT. This CDR3 is built from 14 residues. With respect to this clone: Its antigen is undetermined.

Patients were all untreated before their thyroid surgery. Original processing methods: The distant-metastasis classifier for papillary thyroid cancer was built from CDR3 differences across clinicopathological groups. TCRdb reassembled clones from the PCR reads with MiXCR. The authors' filters were not applied to this entry. Among roughly 16,000 clones listed, around 24% were seen once. This TCR was recovered from a male donor with papillary thyroid cancer or a benign thyroid nodule (not recorded which). Some clones in this sample may be carry-over from other donors' samples. The sequenced sample consisted of tumor tissue. The rearrangement uses TRBV6-4 and TRBJ2-7; TRBD1 aligns across 12 bases. The CDR3 coding sequence is TGTGCCAGCAGCTTGGGACAGGGGGCTTACGAGCAGTACTTC. Its protein product is CASSLGQGAYEQYF.